The source of this T cell receptor (beta chain) is a study of blood T cell repertoires in COVID-19. At the level of the study: The origin of the acute and convalescent COVID-19 samples was the United States, Italy and Spain. T cells, B-cell-depleted T cells, or PBMCs provided the cDNA or gDNA that served as material.

The V gene's germline CDR1 is SGHTA and CDR2 FQGNSA. Trimming cost V 6 bases and J 6 bases; bases outside gene matches: 7. There are 13 residues in the CDR3. Per the original data handling: Estimates of nucleated cell counts were drawn from the amplification of reference gene primers. Profiled with immunoSEQ multiplex PCR; TCRdb holds only in-frame clones, not every one. V, J and clone size reflect that table, while D and trimming were determined from the DNA. The sample has fewer than 200,000 clones, about 74% seen once. The sample taken for sequencing was peripheral blood. The receptor's source is an elderly woman with acute or convalescent COVID-19. The gene calls are TRBV7-2 and TRBJ2-7; 8 bases map to TRBD1. Here the CDR3 DNA reads TGTGCCAGCAGTGGACAGGGTGGGTTCGAGCAGTACTTC. Translating gives CASSGQGGFEQYF.